The clone carrying this T cell receptor beta chain is a singleton in its sample. No antigen is known for it. This specimen comes from a study of shared clonotypes between healthy human individuals. Genomic DNA for unsorted samples was obtained from approximately 100 million PBMCs. Clones were sequenced by immunoSEQ multiplex PCR, and TCRdb holds only the in-frame ones, with some missing. This table holds some 490,000 clones, approximately 82% found once. The CDR3 length is 15 residues. Germline loops: CDR1 SEHNR, CDR2 FQNEAQ (reference sequence). Trimming removed 0 bases at V and 1 base at J, with 7 bases between. Study-level results: Genetic and exposure-history diversity was limited by the few donors.

The gene calls are TRBV7-9 and TRBJ2-1; no definite D call. The TCR originated in a woman aged 40 to 50 in good health. Some clones in this sample may be carry-over from other donors' samples. The specimen was PBMCs. The chain's CDR3 is CASSLATGSYNEQFF. In DNA, the CDR3 is TGTGCCAGCAGCTTAGCGACGGGTTCCTACAATGAGCAGTTCTTC.